This entry is about one T cell receptor (beta chain). The antigen remains unidentified. The sample belongs to a study of beta chain features in type 1 diabetes. Study-wide findings and caveats: It was not settled here whether HLA type affects TCRB rearrangement. Comparison showed that naive, central memory and Treg TCRB repertoires appeared more similar among patients than among healthy donors.

Isolated RNA was reverse transcribed in full, so expressed TCRB transcripts were sequenced. This table comes from immunoSEQ multiplex PCR, and its TCRdb copy is limited to in-frame clones, with some not included. The table includes about 330,000 clones, 9.5% to 11% detected once. Sampling consisted of one heparinised blood draw per donor, averaging roughly 100 mL. Sorting of CD4+ naive, central memory, regulatory and stem cell-like memory cells was performed via CD45RO/CCR7/CD25/CD127/CD95/CD27. After removal of 2 bases from V and 3 bases from J, the junction contained 7 bases not matched to a gene. CDR1 and CDR2 (germline): SGHRS, YFSETQ. This CDR3 has 15 residues.

The clonotype was recovered from a woman in her 30s in good health. The material sequenced was naive CD4+ T cells from blood. J is TRBJ1-2 and V is TRBV5-1; 7 nucleotides align to TRBD1. CDR3 DNA sequence: TGCGCCAGCAGCTTAGAACTAACAGGGGACTATGGCTACACCTTC. Its translation: CASSLELTGDYGYTF.